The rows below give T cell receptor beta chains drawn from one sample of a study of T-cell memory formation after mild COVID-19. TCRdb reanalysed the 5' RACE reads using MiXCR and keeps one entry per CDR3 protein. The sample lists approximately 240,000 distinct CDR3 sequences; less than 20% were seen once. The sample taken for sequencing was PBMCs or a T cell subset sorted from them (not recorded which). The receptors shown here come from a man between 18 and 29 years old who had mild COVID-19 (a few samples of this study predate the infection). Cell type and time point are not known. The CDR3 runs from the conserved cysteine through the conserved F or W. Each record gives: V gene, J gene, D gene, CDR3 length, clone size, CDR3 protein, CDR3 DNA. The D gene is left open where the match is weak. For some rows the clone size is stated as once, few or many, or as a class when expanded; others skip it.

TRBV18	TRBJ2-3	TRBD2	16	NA	CASSPLAGPRTDTQYF	TGTGCCAGCTCACCGTTAGCGGGGCCCCGCACAGATACGCAGTATTTT
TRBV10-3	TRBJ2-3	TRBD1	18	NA	CAISDTFRTGLSTDTQYF	TGTGCCATCAGTGATACGTTCCGGACAGGACTTTCCACAGATACGCAGTATTTT
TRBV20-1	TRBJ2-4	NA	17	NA	CSARDSEAGEKGNIQYF	TGCAGTGCTAGAGATTCGGAAGCAGGGGAAAAAGGGAACATTCAGTACTTC
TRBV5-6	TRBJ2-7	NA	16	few	CASSPRGTTLSYEQYF	TGTGCCAGCAGCCCCCGAGGGACAACACTCTCCTACGAGCAGTACTTC
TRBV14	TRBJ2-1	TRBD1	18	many	CASSQDYKRGTGPNEQFF	TGTGCCAGCAGCCAAGATTATAAAAGAGGGACAGGTCCCAATGAGCAGTTCTTC
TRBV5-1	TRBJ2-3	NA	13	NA	CASSPLGSDTQYF	TGCGCCAGCAGCCCCCTGGGGTCGGATACGCAGTATTTT
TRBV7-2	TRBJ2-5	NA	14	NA	CASSGGPGGETQYF	TGTGCCAGCAGCGGGGGACCTGGGGGAGAGACCCAGTACTTC
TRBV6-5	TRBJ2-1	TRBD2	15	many	CASSQRTSGGVEQFF	TGTGCCAGCAGTCAAAGGACTAGCGGGGGAGTGGAGCAGTTCTTC
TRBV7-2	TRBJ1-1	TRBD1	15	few	CASSVAGTGWTEAFF	TGTGCCAGCAGTGTAGCCGGGACAGGGTGGACTGAAGCTTTCTTT
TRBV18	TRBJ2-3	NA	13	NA	CASSPSSTDTQYF	TGTGCCAGCTCACCCTCTAGCACAGATACGCAGTATTTT
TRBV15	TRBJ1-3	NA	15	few	CATSREWSSGNTIYF	TGTGCCACCAGCAGAGAGTGGAGCTCTGGAAACACCATATATTTT
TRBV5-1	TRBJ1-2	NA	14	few	CASGPGSIDYGYTF	TGCGCCAGCGGACCCGGGTCGATTGACTATGGCTACACCTTC
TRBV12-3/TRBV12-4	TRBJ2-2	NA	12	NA	CASSWGAGELFF	TGTGCCAGCAGTTGGGGGGCCGGGGAGCTGTTTTTT
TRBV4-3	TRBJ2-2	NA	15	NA	CASSHSGGSTGELFF	TGCGCCAGCAGCCATTCCGGAGGGTCCACCGGGGAGCTGTTTTTT
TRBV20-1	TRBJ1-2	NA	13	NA	CSAQTTGEGGYTF	TGCAGTGCCCAGACAACCGGGGAGGGGGGCTACACCTTC
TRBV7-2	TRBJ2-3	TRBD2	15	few	CASSRRAGELDTQYF	TGTGCCAGCAGCCGACGAGCGGGGGAGTTAGATACGCAGTATTTT
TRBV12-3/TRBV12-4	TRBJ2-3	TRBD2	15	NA	CASRLAGEFTDTQYF	TGTGCCAGCAGACTAGCGGGGGAATTCACAGATACGCAGTATTTT
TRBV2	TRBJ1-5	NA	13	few	CASITGSNQPQHF	TGTGCCAGCATCACGGGTAGCAATCAGCCCCAGCATTTT
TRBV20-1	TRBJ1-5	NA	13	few	CSASRTANQPQHF	TGCAGTGCTAGCCGGACGGCGAATCAGCCCCAGCATTTT
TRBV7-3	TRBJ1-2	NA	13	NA	CASSLGRDHGYTF	TGTGCCAGCAGCTTAGGCAGGGACCATGGCTACACCTTC
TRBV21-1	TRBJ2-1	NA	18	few	CASSKVLGVAGVYNEQFF	TGTGCCAGCAGCAAAGTTCTTGGGGTAGCGGGGGTCTACAATGAGCAGTTCTTC
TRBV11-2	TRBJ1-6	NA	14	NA	CASSLDGAVPTLHF	TGTGCCAGCAGCTTAGATGGTGCAGTCCCGACCCTCCACTTT
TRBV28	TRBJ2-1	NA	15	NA	CASSLQCREWLGQFF	TGTGCCAGCAGTCTCCAATGTCGGGAATGGTTAGGGCAGTTCTTC
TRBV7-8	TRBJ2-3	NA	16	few	CASSRNGRLATDTQYF	TGTGCCAGCAGCCGCAACGGAAGGCTAGCCACAGATACGCAGTATTTT
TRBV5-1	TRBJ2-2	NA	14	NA	CASSLVGGSGELFF	TGCGCCAGCAGCTTGGTTGGAGGGTCCGGGGAGCTGTTTTTT
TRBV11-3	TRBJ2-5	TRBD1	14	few	CASSYGQDGETQYF	TGTGCCAGCAGCTACGGACAGGACGGGGAGACCCAGTACTTC
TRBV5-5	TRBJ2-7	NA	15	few	CASTPDQRGPYEQYF	TGTGCCAGCACCCCCGACCAAAGGGGTCCCTACGAGCAGTACTTC
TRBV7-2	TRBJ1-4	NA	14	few	CASSSTAINEKLFF	TGTGCCAGCAGCTCGACGGCCATTAATGAAAAACTGTTTTTT
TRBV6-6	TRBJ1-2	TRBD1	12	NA	CASSDRVGGYTF	TGTGCCAGCAGTGACAGGGTCGGGGGCTACACCTTC
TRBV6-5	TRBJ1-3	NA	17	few	CASSYGVPGGSGNTIYF	TGTGCCAGCAGTTACGGTGTCCCCGGGGGCTCGGGAAACACCATATATTTT
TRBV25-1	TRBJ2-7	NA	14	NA	CASSEGGVSYEQYF	TGTGCCAGCAGTGAGGGGGGCGTGAGCTACGAGCAGTACTTC
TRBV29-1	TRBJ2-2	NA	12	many	CSVEKGAGELFF	TGCAGCGTTGAAAAGGGGGCCGGGGAGCTGTTTTTT
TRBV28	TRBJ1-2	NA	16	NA	CASTEYPQGRRYGYTF	TGTGCCAGCACCGAGTACCCTCAGGGGCGGAGGTATGGCTACACCTTC
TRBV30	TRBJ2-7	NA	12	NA	CAWFSGAYEQYF	TGTGCCTGGTTCTCCGGCGCCTACGAGCAGTACTTC
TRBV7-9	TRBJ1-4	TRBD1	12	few	CASYQGGEKLFF	TGTGCCAGCTATCAGGGGGGTGAAAAACTGTTTTTT
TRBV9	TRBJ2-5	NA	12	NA	CASSAEPETQYF	TGTGCCAGCAGCGCAGAACCGGAGACCCAGTACTTC
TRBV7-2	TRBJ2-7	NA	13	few	CASSSLGRVRQYF	TGTGCCAGCAGCAGCCTGGGGCGGGTGAGGCAGTACTTC
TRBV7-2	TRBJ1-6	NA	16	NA	CASRPRPATADSPLHF	TGTGCCAGCAGACCCCGCCCGGCGACAGCCGATTCACCCCTCCACTTT
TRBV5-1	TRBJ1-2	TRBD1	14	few	CASSLEPTGNGYTF	TGCGCCAGCAGCTTGGAACCGACAGGGAATGGCTACACCTTC
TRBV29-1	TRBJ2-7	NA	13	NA	CSGYRQHSYEQYF	TGCAGCGGGTACAGGCAACATTCCTACGAGCAGTACTTC
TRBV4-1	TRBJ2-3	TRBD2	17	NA	CASSHASGGSYTDTQYF	TGCGCCAGCAGCCACGCGAGCGGGGGGTCTTACACAGATACGCAGTATTTT
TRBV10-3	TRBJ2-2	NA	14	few	CAIGGPGDTGELFF	TGTGCCATCGGGGGCCCTGGGGACACCGGGGAGCTGTTTTTT
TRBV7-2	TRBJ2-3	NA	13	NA	CSSTWGPTDTQYF	TGTTCCAGCACTTGGGGGCCCACAGATACGCAGTATTTT
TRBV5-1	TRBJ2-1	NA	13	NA	CASSLSNGGEQFF	TGCGCCAGCAGCTTGTCTAACGGGGGTGAGCAGTTCTTC
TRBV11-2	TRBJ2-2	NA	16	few	CASSLFRTVDTGELFF	TGTGCCAGCAGCTTATTTCGGACGGTCGACACCGGGGAGCTGTTTTTT
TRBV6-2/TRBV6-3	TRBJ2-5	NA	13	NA	CASIRSGRETQYF	TGTGCCAGCATCCGGTCCGGGCGGGAGACCCAGTACTTC
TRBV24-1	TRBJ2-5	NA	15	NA	CATSDSKTKQETQYF	TGTGCCACCAGTGACTCCAAAACTAAACAAGAGACCCAGTACTTC